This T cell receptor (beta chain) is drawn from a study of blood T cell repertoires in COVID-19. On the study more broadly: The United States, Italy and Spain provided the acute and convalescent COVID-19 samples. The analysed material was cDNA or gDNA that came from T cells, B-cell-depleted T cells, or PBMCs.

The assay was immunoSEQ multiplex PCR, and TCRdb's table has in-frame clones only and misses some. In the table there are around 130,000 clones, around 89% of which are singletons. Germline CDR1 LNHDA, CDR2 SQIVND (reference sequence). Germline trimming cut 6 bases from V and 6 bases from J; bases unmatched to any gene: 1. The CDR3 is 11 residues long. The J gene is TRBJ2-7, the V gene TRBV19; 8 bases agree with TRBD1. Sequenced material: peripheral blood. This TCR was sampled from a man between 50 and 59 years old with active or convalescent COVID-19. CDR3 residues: CASRGTGEQYF. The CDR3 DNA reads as TGTGCCAGTAGGGGGACAGGCGAGCAGTACTTC.